This T cell receptor (beta chain) derives from a study of OX40 agonist ivuxolimab in advanced cancers. Study as a whole: Dose-escalation patients' cancers were hepatocellular carcinoma, melanoma, renal cell or head and neck cancer. With a range of roughly 20 to 80, age averaged 60 years, and around 80% were male. Study-level points and caveats: At doses 0.1 to 3.0 mg/kg, CD4+ and CD8+ clones expanded.

Produced via immunoSEQ multiplex PCR; TCRdb's table is partial and in-frame only. The sample consists of some 39,000 clones, around 87% of them appearing once. Concerning this clone itself: Antigen specificity is unknown.

CDR3 length equals 12 residues. Looked up from germline, CDR1 is SGHTA and CDR2 is FQGTGA. The V and J ends lost 4 bases and 3 bases respectively, with 5 bases between them. The TCR sequence derives from an adult with an advanced solid tumor such as melanoma, head and neck, liver or kidney cancer. The chain has TRBV7-3 and TRBJ2-3, with D unclear. Sequences were derived from CD4+ or CD8+ T cells sorted from blood, sampled in a trial of the OX40 agonist ivuxolimab. Here the CDR3 DNA reads TGTGCCAGCAGCTCTACTACAGATACGCAGTATTTT. Translated, it gives CASSSTTDTQYF.